This TCR beta chain was retrieved from a study of cytomegalovirus exposure and HLA in healthy donors. Study outcomes and limitations: There were a few CMV-associated chains whose specificity for CMV antigens was confirmed in vitro.

Germline loops: CDR1 SGHTA, CDR2 FQGNSA. This CDR3 is 15 amino acids long. Trimming pared 1 base from V and 4 bases from J, leaving 13 bases between. Note on this clone: Its target is not known.

60 Vbeta and 13 Jbeta primers were used in PCR. This table comes from immunoSEQ multiplex PCR, and its TCRdb copy is limited to in-frame clones, with some not included. The sample has 85,000 to 100,000 clones; about 68% are singletons. No CMV serostatus was recorded for this donor. This rearrangement joins TRBV7-2 to TRBJ1-1; a weak D match, TRBD1 (6 bases). This receptor was taken from a human donor in good health. The specimen sequenced was PBMCs. The CDR3 loop reads CASSLVRTETTEAFF. DNA for the CDR3: TGTGCCAGCAGCTTAGTCAGGACAGAGACCACTGAAGCTTTCTTT.